The T cell receptor beta chain described here comes from a study of T cells after yellow fever vaccination. Germline V gene data show CDR1 as SGHTA and CDR2 as FQGNSA. The CDR3 contains 11 residues. V dropped 2 bases and J dropped 5 bases, with 3 bases sitting between them. From the 5' RACE reads, TCRdb called clonotypes with MiXCR, one entry per CDR3 protein. The sample shows fewer than 650,000 distinct CDR3 sequences, 20% to 25% of them seen only once. This clonotype was recorded at least ten times. The clonotype originates from a man between 18 and 35 years old who received the YFV17D yellow fever vaccine. The starting material was PBMCs, obtained roughly 20 days after the first yellow fever vaccination. The chain combines TRBV7-2 with TRBJ2-5; D remains ambiguous. The CDR3 nucleotides read TGTGCCAGCAGCTTACCGGAGACCCAGTACTTC. Translation gives CASSLPETQYF.